The 27 T cell receptor beta chains presented below share a single source sample, sequenced in a study of metastatic and nonmetastatic thyroid tumors. Thyroid surgery had not been preceded by any treatment in any patient. Using MiXCR, TCRdb reanalyzed the PCR reads. The sample includes thousands of clones, approximately 18% seen only once; the top ten take 6% to 7%. The specimen sequenced was adjacent normal tissue. Source of these receptors: a female donor with papillary thyroid cancer or a benign thyroid nodule (not recorded which). Some clones in this sample may be carry-over from other donors' samples.

This clone rates as medium-sized (0.01 to 0.1%). The chain carries TRBV13 and TRBJ1-2; D is ambiguous. The V end was cut by 3 bases, the J end by 6 bases, with 8 bases between. This CDR3 has 12 residues. The germline V gene encodes CDR1 PRHDT and CDR2 FYEKMQ (reference sequence). CDR3 DNA sequence: TGTGCCAGCAGCTTGTGGGTTCATGGCTACACCTTC. It translates to CASSLWVHGYTF. The full variable domain, completed using reference TRBV13 and TRBJ1-2, is AAGVIQSPRHLIKEKRETATLKCYPIPRHDTVYWYQQGPGQDPQFLISFYEKMQSDKGSIPDRFSAQQFSDYHSELNMSSLELGDSALYFCASSLWVHGYTFGSGTRLTVV.

This clone has at least ten counts. V gene TRBV29-1 combines with J gene TRBJ1-1; no reliable D call. CDR3 length: 12 amino acids. V was shortened by 2 bases and J by 5 bases, with 9 bases between the two germline ends. CDR1 and CDR2 from the germline V gene are SQVTM and ANQGSEA. This CDR3 reads CSVEYTATEAFF. In DNA form, the CDR3 reads TGCAGCGTTGAATATACAGCTACTGAAGCTTTCTTT.

This clone was picked up many times. The CDR3 sequence is CASSFTGTGVRETQYF. The CDR3 DNA reads TGTGCCAGCAGTTTTACCGGGACAGGGGTACGAGAGACCCAGTACTTC. The chain is built from TRBV12-3 or TRBV12-4 and TRBJ2-5, with TRBD1 matching over 10 bases. V was pared by 3 bases and J by 4 bases, with 8 bases of the junction left unmatched. The CDR3 has 16 amino acids.

This clone came up a few times. A junction boundary mismatches the germline segment, possibly from a read error. The chain couples TRBV6-5 to TRBJ2-2; D is undetermined. The CDR3 totals 15 residues. Germline lookup yields CDR1 MNHEY and CDR2 SVGAGI. The CDR3 coding sequence is TGTGCCAGCAGTCTACGATACGAGAACACCGTGGAGATGTTTTTT. Its translation: CASSLRYENTVEMFF.

The rearrangement links TRBV15 to TRBJ1-2; 10 nucleotides agree with TRBD1. The CDR3 has 16 amino acids. Germline lookup yields CDR1 LNHNV and CDR2 YYDKDF (reference sequence). Trimming took 3 bases from V and 4 from J; bases not matched to a gene: 8. The CDR3 loop is CATSRGTGAFVYGYTF. CDR3 bases: TGTGCCACCAGCAGGGGGACAGGGGCGTTTGTCTATGGCTACACCTTC.

By share, this clone ranks as medium-sized (0.01 to 0.1%). The J gene is TRBJ2-2, the V gene TRBV7-9, with 7 bases aligning to TRBD2. This CDR3 contains 16 residues. CDR1 is SEHNR and CDR2 is FQNEAQ in the germline V gene (reference sequence). After removal of 4 bases from V and 6 bases from J, the junction contained 11 bases not matched to a gene. This CDR3 reads CASSSTSVPPSGELFF. CDR3 DNA: TGTGCCAGCAGCTCTACTAGCGTCCCGCCCTCCGGGGAGCTGTTTTTT.

By sample fraction, this clone is medium-sized. This chain uses TRBV11-3 with TRBJ2-7, with TRBD1 as a possible D gene (5 bases). V was cut by 6 bases and J by 3 bases, with 6 bases left in between. Germline V CDR1 and CDR2: SGHNT, YENEEA. The CDR3 covers 11 residues. DNA of the CDR3: TGTGCCAGCAGGACAGACTACGAGCAGTACTTC. It translates to CASRTDYEQYF.

In its sample, this clone ranks as medium-sized. This chain connects TRBV12-3 or TRBV12-4 to TRBJ2-2, with D maybe TRBD2 (5 bases). The CDR3 sequence is 15 residues long. Trimming cost V 5 bases and J 7 bases, with 17 bases left between them. For the CDR3, the DNA is TGTGCCAGCAGTCAGTTGGCGCACGAGGGCGGGGAGCTGTTTTTT. Amino acid sequence: CASSQLAHEGGELFF.

There are a few counts of this clone. The chain couples TRBV28 to TRBJ1-1, with 11 positions matching TRBD1. Per the germline V gene, CDR1 is MDHEN and CDR2 is SYDVKM. The CDR3 spans 13 residues. With V trimmed by 6 bases and J by 5 bases, 2 bases remained unmatched. For the CDR3, the DNA is TGTGCCAGCAGACGGGACAGGGGGACTGAAGCTTTCTTT. Amino acids: CASRRDRGTEAFF.

This clone qualifies as medium-sized. The CDR3 is CSAEPGQRDEQYF. Written as DNA, the CDR3 is TGCAGTGCCGAGCCGGGACAGAGGGACGAGCAGTACTTC. This chain connects TRBV20-1 to TRBJ2-7; 7 bases fit TRBD1. Germline V gene lookup returns CDR1 DFQATT and CDR2 SNEGSKA (reference sequence). The CDR3 length is 13 residues. V dropped 6 bases and J dropped 5; count of bases not matched to a gene: 10.

J is TRBJ1-6 and V is TRBV20-1, with D perhaps TRBD1 (6 bases). The ends were cut back, 2 bases at V and 6 bases at J, with 17 bases in the middle. This CDR3 is built from 16 residues. The V gene's germline CDR1 is DFQATT and CDR2 SNEGSKA (reference sequence). The CDR3 loop reads CSARPTSGASNSPLHF. The CDR3 DNA is TGCAGTGCTAGACCCACCTCGGGGGCAAGTAATTCACCCCTCCACTTT.

This clone is categorized as medium-sized. Relative to the germline gene, one junction end is altered; a read error may explain this. This chain uses TRBV12-3 or TRBV12-4 with TRBJ1-1; TRBD1 matches 7 bases. The CDR3 is 14 residues long. CDR3 residues: CASSLGDRPTEAFF. CDR3 sequence (DNA): TGTGCCAGCAGCTTAGGGGACAGACCCACTGAAGCTTTCTTT.

The table lists this clone with many counts. This rearrangement joins TRBV5-4 to TRBJ2-3; TRBD2 agrees at 13 bases. Germline CDR1 is SGHNT and CDR2 is YYREEE (reference sequence). The CDR3 extends over 16 amino acids. After removal of 4 bases from V and 2 bases from J, the junction contained 4 bases not matched to a gene. The CDR3 is CASSLGLAGFTDTQYF. In nucleotides, the CDR3 is TGTGCCAGCAGCCTGGGACTAGCGGGGTTCACAGATACGCAGTATTTT.

This clone is medium-sized by share. The chain recombines TRBV5-5 with TRBJ2-7; D gene uncertain. This CDR3 has 12 residues. V lost 4 bases, J lost 5 bases, and 10 bases lay in between. Germline values: CDR1 SGHKS, CDR2 YYEKEE (reference sequence). The CDR3 nucleotides read TGTGCCAGCAGCCTCTGGACGGACGAGCAGTACTTC. Amino acids: CASSLWTDEQYF.

The chain links TRBV20-1 to TRBJ2-7; 10 nucleotides line up with TRBD1. Germline V CDR1 and CDR2: DFQATT, SNEGSKA (reference sequence). The CDR3 consists of 12 residues. V lost 6 bases and J lost 5; bases outside the gene matches: 4. CDR3 DNA: TGCAGTGCAACCGGGACAGGGGACGAGCAGTACTTC. Its translation: CSATGTGDEQYF.

This clone is medium-sized (0.01 to 0.1%). The chain has TRBV20-1 and TRBJ2-3, with 10 bases identical to TRBD2. The V gene's germline CDR1 is DFQATT and CDR2 SNEGSKA (reference sequence). With V trimmed by 3 bases and J by 4 bases, 10 bases remained unmatched. The CDR3 runs 16 residues. In DNA form, the CDR3 reads TGCAGTGCTAGCCTCCCGTTAGCGGGAGGCGCAGATACGCAGTATTTT. It encodes CSASLPLAGGADTQYF.

By sample share, this clone is medium-sized. The chain combines TRBV5-4 with TRBJ2-1; D is unclear. CDR3 size: 11 residues. Germline CDR1 SGHNT, CDR2 YYREEE (reference sequence). V was cut by 1 base and J by 7 bases, with 3 bases left in between. DNA for the CDR3: TGTGCCAGCAGCTTGATTAATGAGCAGTTCTTC. This sequence encodes CASSLINEQFF.

This clone was counted between two and nine times. This rearrangement joins TRBV12-5 to TRBJ2-1; possibly TRBD1 for D (6 bases). V lost 9 bases, J lost 3 bases, and 15 bases lay in between. The CDR3 loop spans 14 amino acids. Germline CDR1 LGHNT, CDR2 FRNRAP. The DNA for the CDR3 is TGTGCTAGCAAGAAAAGGACAGACTACAATGAGCAGTTCTTC. It encodes CASKKRTDYNEQFF.

This clone is deemed medium-sized. The chain joins TRBV27 to TRBJ1-4; no clear D gene. Germline lookup yields CDR1 MNHEY and CDR2 SMNVEV (reference sequence). This CDR3 has 14 residues. V lost 5 bases, J lost 7 bases, and 14 bases lay in between. The CDR3 DNA reads TGTGCCAGCAGTCCCCAGAATCTGGGTGAAAAACTGTTTTTT. This sequence encodes CASSPQNLGEKLFF.

A note on this clone: No DNA is shown, since the ends of the CDR3 on it are uncertain; the CDR3 is the one TCRdb lists. The genes are TRBV10-1 and TRBJ1-4; TRBD1 is taken as the D call from the table, unchecked against the DNA. The CDR3 region is 24 residues in length, termini included. Germline-derived CDR1 and CDR2 are WNHNN and SYGVQD (reference sequence). The CDR3 region is CASSDGEGSYYGYTFGSANEKLFF.

This clone was recorded at least ten times. V gene TRBV18 combines with J gene TRBJ2-5; TRBD1 is a possible D gene (6 bases). The CDR3 has 13 amino acids. V lost 4 bases, J lost 5 bases, and 11 bases lay in between. Germline loops: CDR1 KGHSH, CDR2 LQKENI. CDR3 nucleotides: TGTGCCAGCTCACTTCCAGGGGTGGAGACCCAGTACTTC. It codes for CASSLPGVETQYF.

This clone was detected ten times or more. Possible read error: a much larger clone is one base away. Additional DNA sequences in this sample encode the identical CDR3. V usage is TRBV10-3 and J usage is TRBJ1-1, with unresolved D. The CDR3 spans 12 residues. Germline loops: CDR1 ENHRY, CDR2 SYGVKD. This CDR3 is CAIGSGRTEAFF. CDR3 sequence (DNA): TGTGCCATCGGATCGGGGAGAACTGAAGCTTTCTTC.

The CDR3 loop is CASSLWGAWSCGYTF. CDR3 bases: TGTGCCAGCAGTTTGTGGGGGGCATGGTCGTGTGGCTACACCTTC. The chain recombines TRBV5-4 with TRBJ1-2, with TRBD1 as a possible D gene (6 bases). CDR3 length equals 15 residues. CDR1 and CDR2 from the germline V gene are SGHNT and YYREEE (reference sequence). V lost 5 bases to trimming and J lost 7 bases, with 21 bases between them.

Worth noting for this clone: An end of the junction does not agree with germline; a read error may underlie this. The chain combines TRBV5-1 with TRBJ2-7; TRBD1 might be the D (5 bases). From germline, CDR1 is SGHRS and CDR2 YFSETQ. The CDR3 is made up of 15 amino acids. Written as DNA, the CDR3 is TGCGCCAGCAGCTTGCTCAGGACATGCCTCGACGAGCGGTACTTC. Its translation is CASSLLRTCLDERYF.

The rearrangement links TRBV20-1 to TRBJ2-7, with D perhaps TRBD1 (5 bases). Trimming cost V 3 bases and J 0 bases, with 12 bases left between them. The CDR3 has 14 residues. Germline V CDR1 and CDR2: DFQATT, SNEGSKA (reference sequence). The CDR3, as DNA: TGCAGTGCTAGTAGCCCGGACAACTCCTACGAGCAGTACTTC. It codes for CSASSPDNSYEQYF.

This clone ranks as medium-sized. This chain uses TRBV6-1 with TRBJ1-2, with a weak D call TRBD1 (5 bases). The CDR3 sequence is 11 residues long. V was pared by 5 bases and J by 7 bases, with 8 bases between. The V gene's germline CDR1 is MNHNS and CDR2 SASEGT. CDR3 sequence: CASSSQGGYTF. Written as DNA, the CDR3 is TGTGCCAGCAGTTCCCAGGGTGGCTACACCTTC.

This clone came up many times. The V and J genes are TRBV11-2 and TRBJ2-5; 7 nucleotides agree with TRBD2. The J segment lost 1 base and the V segment lost 3 bases, leaving 5 bases of the junction unmatched. The CDR3 runs 15 residues. Germline CDR1 reads SGHAT; CDR2 reads FQNNGV. The CDR3 sequence: CASSFQAGSQETQYF. As DNA, the CDR3 is TGTGCCAGCAGCTTCCAAGCGGGATCCCAAGAGACCCAGTACTTC.